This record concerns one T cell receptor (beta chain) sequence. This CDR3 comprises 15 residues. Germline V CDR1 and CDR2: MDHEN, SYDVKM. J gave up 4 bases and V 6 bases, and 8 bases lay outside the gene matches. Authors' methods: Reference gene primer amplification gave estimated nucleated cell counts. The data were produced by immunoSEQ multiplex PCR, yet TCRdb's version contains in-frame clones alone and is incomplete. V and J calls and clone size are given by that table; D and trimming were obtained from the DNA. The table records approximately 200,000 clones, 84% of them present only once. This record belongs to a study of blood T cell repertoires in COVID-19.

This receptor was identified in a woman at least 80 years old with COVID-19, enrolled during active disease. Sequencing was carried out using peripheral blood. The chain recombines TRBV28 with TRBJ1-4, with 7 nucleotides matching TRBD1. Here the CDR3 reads CASRGHRGGNEKLFF. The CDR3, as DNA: TGTGCCAGCAGGGGACACAGGGGTGGTAATGAAAAACTGTTTTTT.